Presented here are 22 T cell receptor beta chains from one specimen sequenced in a study of T cells in Graves' hyperthyroidism and ophthalmopathy. TCR beta CDR3 sequences were amplified from RNA transcripts. The study used the HTBI primer set for a first-round RT-PCR of the TCR CDR3. TCRdb re-called the multiplex PCR reads through MiXCR, storing one row per CDR3 protein. The sample lists hundreds of thousands of distinct CDR3 sequences, approximately 23% occurring once. Material for sequencing was blood. These TCRs come from a woman aged 70-85 years with Graves' ophthalmopathy.

This clonotype has a count of ten or more. This rearrangement joins TRBV10-1 to TRBJ2-7; maybe TRBD1 (5 bases). V lost 6 bases to trimming and J lost 6 bases, with 9 bases between them. The germline V gene has CDR1 WNHNN and CDR2 SYGVQD (reference sequence). The CDR3 sequence is 11 residues long. In DNA, the CDR3 is TGCGCCAGCAGAGCAGGGTCCGAGCAGTACTTC. Protein: CASRAGSEQYF.

For the CDR3, the DNA is TGTGCCACCAGCAGAGATCTGGGGGCGCGAGGCTACACCTTC. Translating it yields CATSRDLGARGYTF. The chain couples TRBV15 to TRBJ1-2; D may be TRBD1 (6 bases). The CDR3 has 14 residues. Per the germline V gene, CDR1 is LNHNV and CDR2 is YYDKDF (reference sequence). The germline V and J ends were trimmed by 0 bases and 8 bases, with 13 bases remaining between them. The full variable domain, in which reference TRBV15 and TRBJ1-2 provide the parts outside the CDR3, is DAMVIQNPRYQVTQFGKPVTLSCSQTLNHNVMYWYQQKSSQAPKLLFHYYDKDFNNEADTPDNFQSRRPNTSFCFLDIRSPGLGDTAMYLCATSRDLGARGYTFGSGTRLTVV.

This clonotype was seen more than once but under ten times. This rearrangement joins TRBV5-1 to TRBJ2-3, with 11 bases lining up with TRBD2. V gave up 4 bases and J gave up 12 bases; unmatched junction bases: 13. The germline CDR1 and CDR2 sequences are SGHRS and YFSETQ. The CDR3 runs 15 residues. Here the CDR3 reads CASSVSGTSGTVQYF. CDR3 coding DNA: TGCGCCAGCAGCGTATCCGGGACTAGCGGTACTGTCCAGTATTTT.

This clonotype was counted a single time. This chain connects TRBV28 to TRBJ1-5, with D possibly TRBD1 on 5 matching bases. V lost 2 bases, J lost 1 base, and 12 bases lay in between. The germline V gene has CDR1 MDHEN and CDR2 SYDVKM. The CDR3 loop spans 16 amino acids. As DNA, the CDR3 is TGTGCCAGCAGTTTACGGCAGGGACTGAGCAATCAGCCCCAGCATTTT. It encodes CASSLRQGLSNQPQHF.

The genes are TRBV6-1 and TRBJ2-5; D remains ambiguous. The CDR3 consists of 13 residues. V lost 5 bases to trimming and J lost 5 bases, with 12 bases between them. Germline V gene sequence: CDR1 MNHNS, CDR2 SASEGT. This CDR3 is CASSHFPQETQYF. The CDR3 nucleotides read TGTGCCAGCAGTCACTTCCCGCAGGAGACCCAGTACTTC.

The chain couples TRBV20-1 to TRBJ1-3, with D possibly matching TRBD1 (5 bases). CDR1 and CDR2 (germline): DFQATT, SNEGSKA (reference sequence). This CDR3 contains 12 residues. CDR3 nucleotides: TGCACCGGGACGGTCTCTGGAAACACCATATATTTT. It yields the protein CTGTVSGNTIYF.

The chain uses TRBV12-3 or TRBV12-4 and TRBJ1-4, with TRBD1 matching 11 bases. V was clipped by 5 bases and J by 6 bases; unmatched bases: 11. This CDR3 spans 17 amino acids. The CDR3 DNA reads as TGTGCCAGCAGTCCCAAAGGGACAGGGGGATATCATGAAAAACTGTTTTTT. Translating it yields CASSPKGTGGYHEKLFF.

This clonotype was counted ten times or more. The genes are TRBV28 and TRBJ2-2; 11 positions agree with TRBD2. The CDR3 contains 17 residues. Trimming took 2 bases from V and 7 from J; bases not matched to a gene: 9. CDR1 is MDHEN and CDR2 is SYDVKM in the germline V gene. Here the CDR3 reads CASSLGGLAGGVGELFF. CDR3 nucleotides: TGTGCCAGCAGTTTAGGTGGTCTAGCGGGAGGAGTCGGGGAGCTGTTTTTT.

To note about this clonotype: With a much larger clone just one base away, this may be a read error. The chain is built from TRBV12-3 or TRBV12-4 and TRBJ2-3; 7 bases line up with TRBD1. The CDR3 totals 19 residues. V dropped 6 bases and J dropped 0; count of bases not matched to a gene: 18. The CDR3 here is CASSRPGRGSKASTDTQYF. The DNA of the CDR3 is TGTGCCAGCAGCCGCCCCGGCAGGGGGAGCAAAGCTAGCACAGATACGCAGTATTTT.

This clonotype was seen repeatedly, ten times or more. J is TRBJ2-3 and V is TRBV24-1; D possibly corresponds to TRBD1 (6 bases). Germline V gene data show CDR1 as KGHDR and CDR2 as SFDVKD. The CDR3 is 15 residues long. V lost 1 base to trimming and J lost 5 bases, with 12 bases between them. CDR3 sequence: CATSDFGRGKDTQYF. The CDR3 DNA sequence: TGTGCCACCAGTGATTTTGGCAGGGGTAAAGATACGCAGTATTTT.

This chain uses TRBV9 with TRBJ2-3; TRBD2 matches 11 bases. The CDR3 sequence is 16 residues long. J was trimmed by 3 bases and V by 0 bases; bases with no gene match: 3. Germline V gene data show CDR1 as SGDLS and CDR2 as YYNGEE. The CDR3 nucleotides are TGTGCCAGCAGCGTAGTCCTAGCGGGAGGAACAGATACGCAGTATTTT. Amino acid sequence: CASSVVLAGGTDTQYF.

V and J are TRBV12-3 or TRBV12-4 and TRBJ1-2; D is uncertain. This CDR3 is built from 15 residues. Trimming pared 10 bases from V and 8 bases from J, leaving 26 bases between. The CDR3 loop reads CATRMAGVNGRGYTF. The CDR3 bases are TGTGCCACCCGAATGGCCGGAGTAAATGGCAGAGGCTACACCTTC.

This chain's CDR3 is CSVAGSGNTIYF. For the CDR3, the DNA is TGCAGCGTTGCGGGTTCTGGAAACACCATATATTTT. The rearrangement joins TRBV29-1 to TRBJ1-3; D unclear. The CDR3 runs 12 residues. Trimming removed 4 bases at V and 1 base at J, with 5 bases between. Germline V gene data show CDR1 as SQVTM and CDR2 as ANQGSEA.

This chain's CDR3 is CASSMLFREITYEQYF. In nucleotides, the CDR3 is TGTGCCAGTAGTATGTTGTTTCGGGAGATAACCTACGAGCAGTACTTC. The rearrangement joins TRBV19 to TRBJ2-7, with a tentative D call TRBD2 (6 bases). V was clipped by 3 bases and J by 2 bases, with 17 bases between them. Per the germline V gene, CDR1 is LNHDA and CDR2 is SQIVND (reference sequence). The length of the CDR3 is 16 residues.

In its sample, this clonotype was seen many times. The J gene is TRBJ1-5, the V gene TRBV6-1; D perhaps matches TRBD1 (5 bases). The length of the CDR3 is 15 residues. The germline V gene has CDR1 MNHNS and CDR2 SASEGT. Trimming cost V 3 bases and J 3 bases, with 12 bases left between them. CDR3 DNA: TGTGCCAGCAGTGAGGGGGGGAGGGTCAATCAGCCCCAGCATTTT. This encodes CASSEGGRVNQPQHF.

A few counts support this clonotype. The genes are TRBV15 and TRBJ1-1, with a possible D match to TRBD1 (5 bases). This CDR3 has 14 residues. The germline V gene encodes CDR1 LNHNV and CDR2 YYDKDF (reference sequence). V was pared by 5 bases and J by 1 base, with 11 bases between. The CDR3 sequence is CATSLMRGNTEAFF. In DNA form, the CDR3 reads TGTGCCACCAGCCTTATGAGGGGGAACACTGAAGCTTTCTTT.

The table lists this clonotype with many counts. The rearrangement uses TRBV2 and TRBJ2-2; possibly TRBD1 for D (6 bases). The length of the CDR3 is 14 residues. Germline CDR1 is SNHLY and CDR2 is FYNNEI. The V end lost 10 bases, the J end lost 1 base, and 13 bases lay between the germline ends. The CDR3 here is CATRKTGNTGELFF. The DNA of the CDR3 is TGTGCCACCAGGAAGACAGGGAACACCGGGGAGCTGTTTTTT.

This clonotype has just one count. The conserved closing phenylalanine or tryptophan is absent in this CDR3, likely reflecting a read error. The chain joins TRBV6-2 or TRBV6-3 to TRBJ1-5; a possible D gene is TRBD1 (5 bases). V shed 3 bases and J shed 3 bases, with 12 bases lying between them. The CDR3 is 15 amino acids. Germline lookup yields CDR1 MNHEY and CDR2 SVGEGT. The chain's CDR3 is CASSYIRGANQPQHL. The CDR3 region has the DNA TGTGCCAGCAGTTATATTCGGGGCGCCAATCAGCCCCAGCATCTT.

The chain employs TRBV6-1 and TRBJ2-7; 9 bases fit TRBD2. The ends lost 6 bases at V and 4 bases at J; junction bases unmatched: 4. Germline V lookup: CDR1 MNHNS, CDR2 SASEGT. CDR3 size: 13 residues. CDR3 loop: CASSLAGKYEQYF. CDR3 in DNA: TGTGCCAGCAGCCTAGCGGGGAAGTACGAGCAGTACTTC.

This rearrangement joins TRBV5-1 to TRBJ2-1, with 7 bases fitting TRBD1. J gave up 7 bases and V 5 bases, and 12 bases lay outside the gene matches. Germline lookup yields CDR1 SGHRS and CDR2 YFSETQ. The CDR3 length is 15 residues. The CDR3 DNA reads TGCGCCAGCAGTCGATCCGGGACAGCTGTTAATGAGCAGTTCTTC. Protein: CASSRSGTAVNEQFF.

This clonotype has a handful of counts. This chain connects TRBV6-9 to TRBJ1-1, with D uncertain. V shed 3 bases and J shed 2 bases, with 7 bases lying between them. Germline assignment: CDR1 MNHGY and CDR2 SVAAGI. The CDR3 totals 13 residues. The CDR3 reads CASSYNFNTEAFF. Written as DNA, the CDR3 is TGTGCCAGCAGTTACAACTTCAACACTGAAGCTTTCTTT.

V usage is TRBV5-1 and J usage is TRBJ2-5, with D possibly matching TRBD2 (7 bases). The CDR3 loop spans 15 amino acids. Trimming shortened V by 1 base and J by 12 bases, and 22 bases separated the two germline ends. Per germline, CDR1 SGHRS and CDR2 YFSETQ. The CDR3, as DNA: TGCGCCAGCAGCTTGACGGGGGGCTCTTCGCGTGGGGAGTACTTC. As protein: CASSLTGGSSRGEYF. Full variable domain (missing parts from reference TRBV5-1 and TRBJ2-5): KAGVTQTPRYLIKTRGQQVTLSCSPISGHRSVSWYQQTPGQGLQFLFEYFSETQRNKGNFPGRFSGRQFSNSRSEMNVSTLELGDSALYLCASSLTGGSSRGEYFGPGTRLLVL.